These 12 T cell receptor beta chains were sequenced from one sample in a study of blood T cell repertoires in COVID-19. TCRdb's table, derived via immunoSEQ multiplex PCR, lists solely in-frame clones and lacks some. The table lists approximately 250,000 clones, approximately 86% of them singletons. The source material was peripheral blood. The receptors stem from a woman aged 70-85 years with COVID-19, enrolled during active disease.

The rearrangement uses TRBV21-1 and TRBJ2-7; TRBD1, as called in the table, went unchecked against the DNA. TRBV21-1 represents a pseudogene. The CDR3 totals 18 residues. CDR3 DNA: TGTGCCAGCAGCGAGGGGACAGTATGTCACTTTTACTCCTACGAGCAGTACTTC. Encoded protein: CASSEGTVCHFYSYEQYF.

With respect to this clone: Other nucleotide sequences in the sample specify the same CDR3. The rearrangement links TRBV5-1 to TRBJ1-1; 7 bases match TRBD1. Looked up from germline, CDR1 is SGHRS and CDR2 is YFSETQ. The CDR3 consists of 14 residues. Trimming took 4 bases from V and 1 from J; bases not matched to a gene: 4. The CDR3 region is CASSQGVGNTEAFF. The CDR3, as DNA: TGCGCCAGCAGCCAGGGGGTTGGGAACACTGAAGCTTTCTTT.

This clone was recorded once. The CDR3 sequence is CASSRISGGAAGELFF. CDR3 sequence (DNA): TGTGCCAGCAGCCGAATTAGCGGGGGGGCAGCCGGGGAGCTGTTTTTT. The V gene is TRBV7-6, the J gene TRBJ2-2; 11 nucleotides agree with TRBD2. The V gene's germline CDR1 is SGHVS and CDR2 FNYEAQ. V dropped 5 bases and J dropped 6; count of bases not matched to a gene: 8. The length of the CDR3 is 16 residues. The whole variable domain, filled in from reference TRBV7-6 and TRBJ2-2, reads GAGVSQSPRYKVTKRGQDVALRCDPISGHVSLYWYRQALGQGPEFLTYFNYEAQQDKSGLPNDRFSAERPEGSISTLTIQRTEQRDSAMYRCASSRISGGAAGELFFGEGSRLTVL.

This clone was found a few times. V gene TRBV27 combines with J gene TRBJ2-3; D is ambiguous. V was pared by 5 bases and J by 0 bases, with 6 bases between. This CDR3 is 13 amino acids long. Germline assignment: CDR1 MNHEY and CDR2 SMNVEV (reference sequence). CDR3 amino acids: CASSPYSTDTQYF. CDR3 nucleotides: TGTGCCAGCAGTCCCTATAGCACAGATACGCAGTATTTT.

This clone was recorded many times. J is TRBJ1-1 and V is TRBV5-4, with 7 bases aligning to TRBD1. CDR1 is SGHNT, CDR2 YYREEE, per germline (reference sequence). Losses at the gene ends were 4 bases for V and 1 base for J; bases not matched to a gene: 10. The CDR3 runs 16 residues. In DNA, the CDR3 is TGTGCCAGCAGCCCCATTCCCGGGACAGCGAACACTGAAGCTTTCTTT. Translating it yields CASSPIPGTANTEAFF.

This clone appeared a few times. The chain has TRBV7-2 and TRBJ2-4, with TRBD1 identical over 7 bases. Germline CDR1 and CDR2: SGHTA and FQGNSA. This CDR3 spans 18 amino acids. V dropped 1 base and J dropped 6; count of bases not matched to a gene: 15. This CDR3 is CASSLGPRGSYLGNIQYF. As DNA, the CDR3 is TGTGCCAGCAGCTTAGGTCCCAGGGGGAGTTATCTAGGAAACATTCAGTACTTC.

This rearrangement joins TRBV2 to TRBJ1-2; TRBD1 matches at 8 bases. Per the germline V gene, CDR1 is SNHLY and CDR2 is FYNNEI. The CDR3 totals 15 residues. Trimming took 3 bases from V and 1 from J; bases not matched to a gene: 4. In DNA form, the CDR3 reads TGTGCCAGCAGTGACCGGACAGGGTATAACTATGGCTACACCTTC. Amino acids: CASSDRTGYNYGYTF.

The DNA of the CDR3 is TGTGCCAGCAGTGTCACGGACAGGGGTGTTGAGACCCAGTACTTC. Translation: CASSVTDRGVETQYF. The chain has TRBV2 and TRBJ2-5, with 9 bases that match TRBD1. The CDR3 is made up of 15 amino acids. V shed 4 bases and J 5 bases; nucleotides not matched to a gene: 8. Germline V CDR1 and CDR2: SNHLY, FYNNEI. Full variable domain (rest looked up from reference TRBV2 and TRBJ2-5): EPEVTQTPSHQVTQMGQEVILRCVPISNHLYFYWYRQILGQKVEFLVSFYNNEISEKSEIFDDQFSVERPDGSNFTLKIRSTKLEDSAMYFCASSVTDRGVETQYFGPGTRLLVL.

This clone was seen only once. The V and J genes are TRBV20-1 and TRBJ1-4; D might be TRBD1 (5 bases). Germline CDR1 DFQATT, CDR2 SNEGSKA (reference sequence). Trimming shortened V by 3 bases and J by 4 bases, and 12 bases separated the two germline ends. CDR3 length: 14 residues. In DNA form, the CDR3 reads TGCAGTGCTAGTCTTCGGAGGGGTAATGAAAAACTGTTTTTT. Translated: CSASLRRGNEKLFF.

The J gene is TRBJ1-2, the V gene TRBV4-1; no definite D call. V gave up 4 bases and J gave up 3 bases, with 9 bases separating them. Germline V gene sequence: CDR1 MGHRA, CDR2 YSYEKL. This CDR3 is built from 13 residues. CDR3: CASSPDPYYGYTF. Written as DNA, the CDR3 is TGCGCCAGCAGCCCAGACCCCTACTATGGCTACACCTTC.

The V call is TRBV2, the J call TRBJ2-7; D might be TRBD2 (6 bases). The V end was cut by 3 bases, the J end by 6 bases, with 18 bases between. The CDR3 has 15 residues. In germline, CDR1 is SNHLY, CDR2 FYNNEI. The CDR3 DNA reads TGTGCCAGCAGTGAGCTAGCGTTCTTATCAGGCGAGCAGTACTTC. Its translation: CASSELAFLSGEQYF. Together with reference TRBV2 and TRBJ2-7, the CDR3 gives the full variable domain: EPEVTQTPSHQVTQMGQEVILRCVPISNHLYFYWYRQILGQKVEFLVSFYNNEISEKSEIFDDQFSVERPDGSNFTLKIRSTKLEDSAMYFCASSELAFLSGEQYFGPGTRLTVT.

This clone was recorded a few times. The chain couples TRBV11-2 to TRBJ2-5; perhaps TRBD2 as D (5 bases). This CDR3 has 14 amino acids. Between the trimmed V and J ends, which lost 2 bases and 1 base, there was a span of 8 bases. CDR1 SGHAT and CDR2 FQNNGV come from the germline V gene. The CDR3 here is CASSLSGIQETQYF. The DNA for the CDR3 is TGTGCCAGCAGCTTATCGGGGATCCAAGAGACCCAGTACTTC.